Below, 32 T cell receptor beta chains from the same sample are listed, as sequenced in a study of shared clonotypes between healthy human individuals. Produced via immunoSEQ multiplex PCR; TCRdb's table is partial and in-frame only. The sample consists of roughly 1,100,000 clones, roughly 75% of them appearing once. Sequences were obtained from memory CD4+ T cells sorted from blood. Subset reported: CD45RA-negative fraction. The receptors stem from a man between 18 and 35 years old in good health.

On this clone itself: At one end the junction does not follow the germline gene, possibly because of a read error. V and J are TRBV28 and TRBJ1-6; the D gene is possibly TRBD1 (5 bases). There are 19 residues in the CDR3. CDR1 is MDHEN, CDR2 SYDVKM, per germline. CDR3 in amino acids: CASSLGRGGSPSSNSPLHF. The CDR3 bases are TGTGCCAGCAGTTTAGGCCGGGGGGGGTCCCCTTCCTCTAATTCACCCCTCCACTTT.

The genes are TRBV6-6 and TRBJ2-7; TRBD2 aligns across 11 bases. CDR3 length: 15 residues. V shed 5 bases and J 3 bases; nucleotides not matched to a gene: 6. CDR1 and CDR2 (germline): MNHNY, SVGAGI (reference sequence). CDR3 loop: CASSPRLAGRYEQYF. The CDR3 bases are TGTGCCAGCAGTCCCCGACTAGCGGGACGCTACGAGCAGTACTTC.

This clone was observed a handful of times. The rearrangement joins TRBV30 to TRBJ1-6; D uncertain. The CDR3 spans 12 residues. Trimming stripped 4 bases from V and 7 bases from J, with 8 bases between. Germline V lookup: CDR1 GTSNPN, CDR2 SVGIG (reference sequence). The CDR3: CAWNVGNSPLHF. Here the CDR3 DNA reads TGTGCCTGGAATGTCGGAAATTCACCCCTCCACTTT.

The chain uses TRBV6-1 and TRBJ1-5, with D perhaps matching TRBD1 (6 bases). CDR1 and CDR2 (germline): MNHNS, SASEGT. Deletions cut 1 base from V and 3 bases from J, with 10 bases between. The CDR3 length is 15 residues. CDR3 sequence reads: CASSEGQGHNQPQHF. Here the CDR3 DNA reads TGTGCCAGCAGTGAAGGCCAGGGGCACAATCAGCCCCAGCATTTT.

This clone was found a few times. The CDR3, as DNA: TGTGCCAGCTCCCGAGACAGTTTTAGCTCTGGGGCCAACGTCCTGACTTTC. This translates into CASSRDSFSSGANVLTF. The chain uses TRBV18 and TRBJ2-6; tentative D call: TRBD1 (5 bases). Germline values: CDR1 KGHSH, CDR2 LQKENI. This CDR3 contains 17 residues. The germline V and J ends were trimmed by 6 bases and 0 bases, with 15 bases remaining between them.

The CDR3, as DNA: TGTGCCACCAGCAGGGACTCTAGCGGGGGGCGCAATGAGCAGTTCTTC. This gives the protein CATSRDSSGGRNEQFF. J is TRBJ2-1 and V is TRBV15; 11 bases match TRBD2. With V trimmed by 3 bases and J by 6 bases, 7 bases remained unmatched. Germline V lookup: CDR1 LNHNV, CDR2 YYDKDF (reference sequence). This CDR3 comprises 16 residues.

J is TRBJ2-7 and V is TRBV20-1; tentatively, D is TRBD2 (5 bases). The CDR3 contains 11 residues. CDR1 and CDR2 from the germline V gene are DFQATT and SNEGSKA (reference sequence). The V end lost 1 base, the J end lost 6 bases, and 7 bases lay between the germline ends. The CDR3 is CSARVGSEQYF. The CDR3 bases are TGCAGTGCTAGAGTGGGGAGCGAGCAGTACTTC.

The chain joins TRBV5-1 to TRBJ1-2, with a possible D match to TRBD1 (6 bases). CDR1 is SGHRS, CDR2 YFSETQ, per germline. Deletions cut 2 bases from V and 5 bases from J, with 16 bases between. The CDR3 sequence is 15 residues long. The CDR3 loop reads CASSFEQGWTYGYTF. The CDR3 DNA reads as TGCGCCAGCAGCTTCGAACAGGGTTGGACGTATGGCTACACCTTC. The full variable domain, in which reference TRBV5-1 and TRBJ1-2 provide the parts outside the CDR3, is KAGVTQTPRYLIKTRGQQVTLSCSPISGHRSVSWYQQTPGQGLQFLFEYFSETQRNKGNFPGRFSGRQFSNSRSEMNVSTLELGDSALYLCASSFEQGWTYGYTFGSGTRLTVV.

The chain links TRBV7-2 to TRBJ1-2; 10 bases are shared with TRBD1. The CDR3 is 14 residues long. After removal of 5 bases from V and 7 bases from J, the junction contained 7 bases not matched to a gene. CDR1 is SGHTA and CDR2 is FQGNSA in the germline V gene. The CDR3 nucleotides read TGTGCCAGCAGCCGAGGACAGGGGGGAGGTGGCTACACCTTC. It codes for CASSRGQGGGGYTF.

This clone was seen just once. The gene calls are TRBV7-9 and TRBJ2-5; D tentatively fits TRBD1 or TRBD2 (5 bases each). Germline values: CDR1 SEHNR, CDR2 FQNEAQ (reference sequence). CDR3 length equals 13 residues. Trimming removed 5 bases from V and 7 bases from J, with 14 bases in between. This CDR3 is CASSPDIGGTQYF. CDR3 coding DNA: TGTGCCAGCAGCCCGGACATCGGAGGGACCCAGTACTTC. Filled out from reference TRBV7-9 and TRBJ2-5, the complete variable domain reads DTGVSQNPRHKITKRGQNVTFRCDPISEHNRLYWYRQTLGQGPEFLTYFQNEAQLEKSRLLSDRFSAERPKGSFSTLEIQRTEQGDSAMYLCASSPDIGGTQYFGPGTRLLVL.

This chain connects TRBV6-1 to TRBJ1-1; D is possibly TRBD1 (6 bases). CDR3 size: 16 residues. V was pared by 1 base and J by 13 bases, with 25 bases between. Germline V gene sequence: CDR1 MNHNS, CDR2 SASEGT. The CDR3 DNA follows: TGTGCCAGCAGTGAAGTTGGGGGGGCAGGCCCGATAGGGGGTTTCTTT. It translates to CASSEVGGAGPIGGFF.

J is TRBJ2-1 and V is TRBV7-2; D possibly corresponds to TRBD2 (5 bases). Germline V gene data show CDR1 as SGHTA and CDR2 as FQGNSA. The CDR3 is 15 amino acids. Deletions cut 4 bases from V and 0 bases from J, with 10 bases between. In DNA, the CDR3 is TGTGCCAGCAGCTCTTCAGCGGTCTCCTACAATGAGCAGTTCTTC. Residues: CASSSSAVSYNEQFF.

As DNA, the CDR3 is TGTGCCAGCAGTGAAGCGCTTCGTGGCTACACCTTC. This codes for CASSEALRGYTF. The chain has TRBV2 and TRBJ1-2; D remains unclear. Germline lookup yields CDR1 SNHLY and CDR2 FYNNEI. The CDR3 spans 12 residues. Between the trimmed V and J ends, which lost 0 bases and 7 bases, there was a span of 6 bases. The whole variable domain, filled in from reference TRBV2 and TRBJ1-2, reads EPEVTQTPSHQVTQMGQEVILRCVPISNHLYFYWYRQILGQKVEFLVSFYNNEISEKSEIFDDQFSVERPDGSNFTLKIRSTKLEDSAMYFCASSEALRGYTFGSGTRLTVV.

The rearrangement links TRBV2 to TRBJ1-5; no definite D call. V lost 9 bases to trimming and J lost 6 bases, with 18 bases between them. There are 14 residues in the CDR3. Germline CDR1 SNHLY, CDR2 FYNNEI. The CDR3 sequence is CASQERHYGQPQHF. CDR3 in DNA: TGTGCCAGTCAGGAGAGGCACTATGGTCAGCCCCAGCATTTT.

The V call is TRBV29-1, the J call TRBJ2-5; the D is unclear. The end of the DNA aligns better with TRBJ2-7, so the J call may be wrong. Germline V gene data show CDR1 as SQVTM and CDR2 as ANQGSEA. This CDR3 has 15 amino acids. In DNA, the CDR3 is TGCAGCGTGCAACTCGCCCGCCGAAGCTCCTACGAGCAGTACTTC. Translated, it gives CSVQLARRSSYEQYF.

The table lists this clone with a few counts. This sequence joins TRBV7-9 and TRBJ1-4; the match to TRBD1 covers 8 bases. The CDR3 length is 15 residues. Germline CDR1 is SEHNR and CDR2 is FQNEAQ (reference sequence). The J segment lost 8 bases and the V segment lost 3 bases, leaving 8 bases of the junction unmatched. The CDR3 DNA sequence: TGTGCCAGCAGCTTCACAGGGGGTGACCTCGAAAAACTGTTTTTT. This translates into CASSFTGGDLEKLFF.

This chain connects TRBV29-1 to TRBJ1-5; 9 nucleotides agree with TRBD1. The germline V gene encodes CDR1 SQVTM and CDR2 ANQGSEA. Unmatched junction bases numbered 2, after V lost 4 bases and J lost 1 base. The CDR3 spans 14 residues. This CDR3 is CSVGGTGSNQPQHF. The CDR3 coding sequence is TGCAGCGTTGGGGGGACAGGGAGCAATCAGCCCCAGCATTTT. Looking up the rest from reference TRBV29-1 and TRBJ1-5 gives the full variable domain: SAVISQKPSRDICQRGTSLTIQCQVDSQVTMMFWYRQQPGQSLTLIATANQGSEATYESGFVIDKFPISRPNLTFSTLTVSNMSPEDSSIYLCSVGGTGSNQPQHFGDGTRLSIL.

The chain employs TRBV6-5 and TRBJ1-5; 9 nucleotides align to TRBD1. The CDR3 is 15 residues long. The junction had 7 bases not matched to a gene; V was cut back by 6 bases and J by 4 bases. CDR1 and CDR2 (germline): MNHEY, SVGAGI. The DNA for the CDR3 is TGTGCCAGCAGAAAAGACAGGGGGGTTAATCAGCCCCAGCATTTT. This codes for CASRKDRGVNQPQHF.

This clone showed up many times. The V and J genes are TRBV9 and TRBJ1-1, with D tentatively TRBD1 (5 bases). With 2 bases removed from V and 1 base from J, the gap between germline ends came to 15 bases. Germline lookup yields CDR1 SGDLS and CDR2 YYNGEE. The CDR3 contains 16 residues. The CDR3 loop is CASSVADSTPNTEAFF. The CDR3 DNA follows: TGTGCCAGCAGCGTGGCCGACAGCACACCGAACACTGAAGCTTTCTTT.

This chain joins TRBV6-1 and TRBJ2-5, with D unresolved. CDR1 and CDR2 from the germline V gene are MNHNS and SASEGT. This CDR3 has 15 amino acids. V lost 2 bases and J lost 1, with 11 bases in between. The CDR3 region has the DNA TGTGCCAGCAGTGAAAGTAGGGCCCCCCAAGAGACCCAGTACTTC. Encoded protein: CASSESRAPQETQYF.

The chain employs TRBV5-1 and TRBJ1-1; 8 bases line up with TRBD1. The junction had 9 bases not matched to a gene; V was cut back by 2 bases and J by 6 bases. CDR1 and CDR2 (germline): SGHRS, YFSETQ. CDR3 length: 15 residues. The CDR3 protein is CASSLRTGKGPEAFF. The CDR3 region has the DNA TGCGCCAGCAGCTTACGGACAGGGAAGGGGCCTGAAGCTTTCTTT. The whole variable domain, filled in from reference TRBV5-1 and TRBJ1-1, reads KAGVTQTPRYLIKTRGQQVTLSCSPISGHRSVSWYQQTPGQGLQFLFEYFSETQRNKGNFPGRFSGRQFSNSRSEMNVSTLELGDSALYLCASSLRTGKGPEAFFGQGTRLTVV.

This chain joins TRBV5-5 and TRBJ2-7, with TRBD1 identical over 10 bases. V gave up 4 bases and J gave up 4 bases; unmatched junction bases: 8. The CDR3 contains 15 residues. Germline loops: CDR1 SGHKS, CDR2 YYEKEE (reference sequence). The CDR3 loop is CASSPGQGITYEQYF. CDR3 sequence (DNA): TGTGCCAGCAGCCCGGGACAGGGGATCACATACGAGCAGTACTTC.

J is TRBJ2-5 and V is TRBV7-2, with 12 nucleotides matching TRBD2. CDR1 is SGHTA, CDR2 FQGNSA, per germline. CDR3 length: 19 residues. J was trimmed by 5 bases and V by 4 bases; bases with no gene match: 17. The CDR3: CASSSKMLTSGRSGETQYF. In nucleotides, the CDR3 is TGTGCCAGCAGCTCAAAAATGTTGACTAGCGGGAGATCGGGTGAGACCCAGTACTTC.

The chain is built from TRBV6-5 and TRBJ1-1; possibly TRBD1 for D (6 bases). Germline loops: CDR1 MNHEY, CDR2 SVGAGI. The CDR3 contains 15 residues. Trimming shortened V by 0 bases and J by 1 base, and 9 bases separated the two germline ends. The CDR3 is CASSYSHRANTEAFF. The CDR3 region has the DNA TGTGCCAGCAGTTACTCGCACAGGGCGAACACTGAAGCTTTCTTT.

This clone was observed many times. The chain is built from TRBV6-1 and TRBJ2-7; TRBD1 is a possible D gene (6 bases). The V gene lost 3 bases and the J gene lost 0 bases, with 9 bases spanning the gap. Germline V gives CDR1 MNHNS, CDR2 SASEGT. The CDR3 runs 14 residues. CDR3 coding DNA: TGTGCCAGCAGTGATACAGGGAGCTCCTACGAGCAGTACTTC. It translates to CASSDTGSSYEQYF.

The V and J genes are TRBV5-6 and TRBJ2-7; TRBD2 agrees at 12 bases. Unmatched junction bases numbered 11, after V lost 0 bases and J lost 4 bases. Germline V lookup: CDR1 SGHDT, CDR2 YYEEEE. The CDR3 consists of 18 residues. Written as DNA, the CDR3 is TGTGCCAGCAGCTTGGGGTTTCAGACTAGCGGGAGTTATTACGAGCAGTACTTC. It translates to CASSLGFQTSGSYYEQYF.

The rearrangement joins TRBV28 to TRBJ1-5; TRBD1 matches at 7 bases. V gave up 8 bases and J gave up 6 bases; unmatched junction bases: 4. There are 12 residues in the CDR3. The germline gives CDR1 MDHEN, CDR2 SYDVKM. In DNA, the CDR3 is TGTGCCAGCCGACAGGGACGTCAGCCCCAGCATTTT. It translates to CASRQGRQPQHF.

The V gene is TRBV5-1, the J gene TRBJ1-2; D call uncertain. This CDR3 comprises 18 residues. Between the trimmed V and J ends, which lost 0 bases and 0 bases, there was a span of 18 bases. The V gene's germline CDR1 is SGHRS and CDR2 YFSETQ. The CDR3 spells CASSLAVAPGSTNYGYTF. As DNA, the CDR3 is TGCGCCAGCAGCTTGGCCGTAGCCCCGGGAAGTACTAACTATGGCTACACCTTC.

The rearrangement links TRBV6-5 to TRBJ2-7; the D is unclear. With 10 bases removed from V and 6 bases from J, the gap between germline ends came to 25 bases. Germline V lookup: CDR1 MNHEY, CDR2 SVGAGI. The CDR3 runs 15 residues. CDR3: CATSDSGGSFFEQYF. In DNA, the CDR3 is TGTGCCACCTCCGACTCGGGCGGCAGTTTTTTCGAGCAGTACTTC.

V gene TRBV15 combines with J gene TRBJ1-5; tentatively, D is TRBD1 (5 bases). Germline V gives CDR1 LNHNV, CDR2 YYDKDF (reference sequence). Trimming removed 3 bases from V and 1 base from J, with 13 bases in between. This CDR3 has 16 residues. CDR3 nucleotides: TGTGCCACCAGCAGCCCAAGCAGGGTGAGCAATCAGCCCCAGCATTTT. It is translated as CATSSPSRVSNQPQHF. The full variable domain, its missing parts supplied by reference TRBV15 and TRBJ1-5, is DAMVIQNPRYQVTQFGKPVTLSCSQTLNHNVMYWYQQKSSQAPKLLFHYYDKDFNNEADTPDNFQSRRPNTSFCFLDIRSPGLGDTAMYLCATSSPSRVSNQPQHFGDGTRLSIL.

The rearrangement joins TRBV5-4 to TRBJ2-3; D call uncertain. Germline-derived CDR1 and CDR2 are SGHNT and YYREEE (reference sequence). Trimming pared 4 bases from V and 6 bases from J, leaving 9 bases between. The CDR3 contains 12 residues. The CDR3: CASSPMADTQYF. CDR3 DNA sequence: TGTGCCAGCAGCCCCATGGCGGATACGCAGTATTTT. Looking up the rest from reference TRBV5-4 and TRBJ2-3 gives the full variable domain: ETGVTQSPTHLIKTRGQQVTLRCSSQSGHNTVSWYQQALGQGPQFIFQYYREEENGRGNFPPRFSGLQFPNYSSELNVNALELDDSALYLCASSPMADTQYFGPGTRLTVL.

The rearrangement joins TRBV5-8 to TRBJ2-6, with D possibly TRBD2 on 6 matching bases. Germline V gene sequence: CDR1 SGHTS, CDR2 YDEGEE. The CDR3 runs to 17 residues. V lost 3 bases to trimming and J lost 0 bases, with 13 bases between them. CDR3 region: CASSWGTGPSGANVLTF. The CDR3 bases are TGTGCCAGCAGCTGGGGGACTGGACCCTCTGGGGCCAACGTCCTGACTTTC.